One sample yielded the 9 T cell receptor beta chains listed below, sequenced in a study. TCRdb passed the 5' RACE reads through MiXCR, listing each CDR3 protein once. Among under 5,500 distinct CDR3 sequences listed, around three quarters were seen once. The sample was naive CD4+ T cells sorted from blood. Subset indicated: naive CD4+ T cells, CD4+CD45RA+CD25-. These receptors were obtained from a female donor with breast cancer.

The V and J genes are TRBV7-6 and TRBJ2-7; TRBD1 might be the D (6 bases). Germline V gene lookup returns CDR1 SGHVS and CDR2 FNYEAQ. This CDR3 is built from 14 residues. Between the trimmed V and J ends, which lost 4 bases and 3 bases, there was a span of 13 bases. The CDR3 spells CASSSEQGLYEQYF. Written as DNA, the CDR3 is TGTGCCAGCAGCTCTGAACAGGGTCTCTACGAGCAGTACTTC.

The rearrangement links TRBV12-5 to TRBJ2-1; D is unresolved. Trimming cost V 2 bases and J 9 bases, with 14 bases left between them. The CDR3 totals 14 residues. Germline values: CDR1 LGHNT, CDR2 FRNRAP. CDR3 bases: TGTGCTAGTGGTTTGCCGCCCGGCCGGCCTGAGCAGTTCTTC. This codes for CASGLPPGRPEQFF.

J is TRBJ2-7 and V is TRBV10-2; 12 bases map to TRBD2. CDR1 and CDR2 from the germline V gene are WSHSY and SAAADI. The J segment lost 2 bases and the V segment lost 6 bases, leaving 8 bases of the junction unmatched. The CDR3 has 16 amino acids. DNA for the CDR3: TGCGCCAGCAGCGTCCTAGCGGGAGGGAAAACCTACGAGCAGTACTTC. Translated: CASSVLAGGKTYEQYF.

The V and J genes are TRBV7-2 and TRBJ1-2; D ambiguous. With 5 bases removed from V and 5 bases from J, the gap between germline ends came to 15 bases. The CDR3 sequence is 14 residues long. Germline V lookup: CDR1 SGHTA, CDR2 FQGNSA. The CDR3, as DNA: TGTGCCAGCAGCCTATCCGGGTCGGTTTATGGCTACACCTTC. Residues: CASSLSGSVYGYTF.

This chain's CDR3 is CAISRTSGSSNEQFF. The CDR3 nucleotides read TGTGCCATCAGCAGGACTAGCGGGAGTTCTAATGAGCAGTTCTTC. The J gene is TRBJ2-1, the V gene TRBV10-3; TRBD2 agrees at 13 bases. The CDR3 is made up of 15 amino acids. V lost 6 bases and J lost 7; bases outside the gene matches: 6. Germline CDR1 ENHRY, CDR2 SYGVKD.

The sample holds a few counts of this clonotype. The DNA for the CDR3 is TGTGCCAGCAGTTTAGACGACAGCTATAGCAATCAGCCCCAGCATTTT. It codes for CASSLDDSYSNQPQHF. J is TRBJ1-5 and V is TRBV12-3 or TRBV12-4; TRBD1 is a possible D gene (5 bases). The CDR3 covers 16 residues. V was shortened by 1 base and J by 0 bases, with 10 bases between the two germline ends.

Points on this clonotype: The junction shows a germline mismatch at one end, possibly a read error. The chain employs TRBV12-3 or TRBV12-4 and TRBJ1-6; a possible D gene is TRBD1 (5 bases). There are 14 residues in the CDR3. The chain's CDR3 is CASSWAGPNSPLHF. The DNA of the CDR3 is TGCGCCAGCAGTTGGGCAGGGCCTAATTCACCCCTCCACTTT.

This clonotype was seen only once. V gene TRBV10-3 combines with J gene TRBJ2-2; tentative D call: TRBD1 (7 bases). CDR3 length equals 16 residues. Per the germline V gene, CDR1 is ENHRY and CDR2 is SYGVKD. The V end lost 2 bases, the J end lost 4 bases, and 14 bases lay between the germline ends. The CDR3: CAISERQGGGTGELFF. The CDR3 DNA reads TGTGCCATCAGTGAGCGACAGGGAGGCGGCACCGGGGAGCTGTTTTTT.

The chain couples TRBV5-1 to TRBJ1-1; tentative D call: TRBD1 (6 bases). The V gene's germline CDR1 is SGHRS and CDR2 YFSETQ. Trimming pared 3 bases from V and 3 bases from J, leaving 27 bases between. The CDR3 covers 19 residues. CDR3 nucleotides: TGCGCCAGCAGCTCCCGGACAGAACAACCCCCACGGAGGGACACTGAAGCTTTCTTT. Amino acids: CASSSRTEQPPRRDTEAFF.